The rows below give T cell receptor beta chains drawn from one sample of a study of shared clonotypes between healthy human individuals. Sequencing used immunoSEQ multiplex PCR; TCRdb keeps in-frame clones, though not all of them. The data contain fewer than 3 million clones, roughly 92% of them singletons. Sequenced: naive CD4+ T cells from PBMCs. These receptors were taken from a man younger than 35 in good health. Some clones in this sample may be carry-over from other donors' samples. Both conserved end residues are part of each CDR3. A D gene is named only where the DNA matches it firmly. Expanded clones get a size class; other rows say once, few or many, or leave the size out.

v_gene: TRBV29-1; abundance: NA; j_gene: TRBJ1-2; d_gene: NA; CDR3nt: TGCAGCGTTGAAGACCGGTGGAGCCCTAACTATGGCTACACCTTC; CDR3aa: CSVEDRWSPNYGYTF
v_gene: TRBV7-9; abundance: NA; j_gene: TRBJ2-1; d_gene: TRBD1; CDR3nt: TGTGCCAGCAGCTCACAGAAACCGGGACAGTTATACAATGAGCAGTTCTTC; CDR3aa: CASSSQKPGQLYNEQFF
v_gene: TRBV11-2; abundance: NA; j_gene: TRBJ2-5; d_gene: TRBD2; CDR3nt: TGTGCCAGCAGTCTCCCGCACAGAGCCAGCGGGAGGGGTGAGACCCAGTACTTC; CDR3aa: CASSLPHRASGRGETQYF
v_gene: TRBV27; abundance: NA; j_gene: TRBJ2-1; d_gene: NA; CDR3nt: TGTGCCAGCAGTTTCGGCAGCGGCAGCTCCTACAATGAGCAGTTCTTC; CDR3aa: CASSFGSGSSYNEQFF
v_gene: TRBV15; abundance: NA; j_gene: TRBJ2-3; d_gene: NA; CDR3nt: TGTGCCACCAGCAGAGATCGCACAGGGTCCCCAGATACGCAGTATTTT; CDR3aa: CATSRDRTGSPDTQYF
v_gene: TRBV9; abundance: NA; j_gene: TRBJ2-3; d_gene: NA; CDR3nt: TGTGCCAGCAGCGCCAGGGAGAATCTCGGGGGCGATACGCAGTATTTT; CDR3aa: CASSARENLGGDTQYF
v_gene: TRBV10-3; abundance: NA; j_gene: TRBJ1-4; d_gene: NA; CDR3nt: TGTGCCATCAGTGGCTCGGACAGACCTAATGAAAAACTGTTTTTT; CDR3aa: CAISGSDRPNEKLFF
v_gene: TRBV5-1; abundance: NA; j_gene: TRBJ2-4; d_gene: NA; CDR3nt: TGCGCCAGCAGCCACCCCACCAGACCGGGGGACAAAAACATTCAGTACTTC; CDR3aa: CASSHPTRPGDKNIQYF
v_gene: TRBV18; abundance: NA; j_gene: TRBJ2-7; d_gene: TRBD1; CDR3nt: TGTGCCAGCTCACCACGGGACAGGGCCTCCTACGAGCAGTACTTC; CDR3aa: CASSPRDRASYEQYF
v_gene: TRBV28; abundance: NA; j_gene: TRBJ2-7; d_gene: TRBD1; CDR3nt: TGTGCCAGCACGCGACAGGGGTTAACGTACGAGCAGTACTTC; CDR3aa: CASTRQGLTYEQYF
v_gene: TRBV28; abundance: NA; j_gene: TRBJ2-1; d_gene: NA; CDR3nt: TGTGCCAGCAGACCGAAAGCGTTCGTCCATGAGCAGTTCTTC; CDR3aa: CASRPKAFVHEQFF
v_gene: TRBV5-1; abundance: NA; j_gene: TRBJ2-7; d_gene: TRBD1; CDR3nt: TGCGCCAGCTCAGACAGGGGCGAGCAGTACTTC; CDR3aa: CASSDRGEQYF
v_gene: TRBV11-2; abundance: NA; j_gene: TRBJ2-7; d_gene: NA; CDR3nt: TGTGCCAGCAGCCTTATGGGGCACGAGCAGTACTTC; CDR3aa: CASSLMGHEQYF
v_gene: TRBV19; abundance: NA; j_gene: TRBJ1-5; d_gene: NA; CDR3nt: TGTGCCAGTACGTACTCTCTAGGCAATCAGCCCCAGCATTTT; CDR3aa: CASTYSLGNQPQHF
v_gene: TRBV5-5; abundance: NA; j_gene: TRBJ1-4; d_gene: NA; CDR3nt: TGTGCCAGCAGCTTTGGGACGACAGGAAATAATGAAAAACTGTTTTTT; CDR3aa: CASSFGTTGNNEKLFF
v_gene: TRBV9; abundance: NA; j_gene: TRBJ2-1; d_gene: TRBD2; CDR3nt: TGTGCCAGCAGCCCCCGACTAGCGGGGGTCTACAATGAGCAGTTCTTC; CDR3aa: CASSPRLAGVYNEQFF
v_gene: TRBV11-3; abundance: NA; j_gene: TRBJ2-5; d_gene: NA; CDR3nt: TGTGCCAGCAGCTTAGATCAACAGACCCAGTACTTC; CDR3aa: CASSLDQQTQYF
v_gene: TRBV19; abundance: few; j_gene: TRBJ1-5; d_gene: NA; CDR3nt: TGTGCCAGTAGTAGGGTCGGGGGGTTGGGCAATCAGCCCCAGCATTTT; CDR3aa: CASSRVGGLGNQPQHF
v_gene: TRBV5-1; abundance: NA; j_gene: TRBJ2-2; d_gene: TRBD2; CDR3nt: TGCGCCAGCAGCTTGGGAGGGCTAGCGGGAACCGGGGAGCTGTTTTTT; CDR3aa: CASSLGGLAGTGELFF
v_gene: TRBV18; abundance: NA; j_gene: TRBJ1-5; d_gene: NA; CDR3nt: TGTGCCAGCTCAGGCGGGGTCAATCAGCCCCAGCATTTT; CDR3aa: CASSGGVNQPQHF
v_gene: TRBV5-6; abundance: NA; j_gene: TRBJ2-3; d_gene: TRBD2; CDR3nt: TGTGCCAGCAGCCAACTAGCGGGAGGGTTTAATACGCAGTATTTT; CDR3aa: CASSQLAGGFNTQYF
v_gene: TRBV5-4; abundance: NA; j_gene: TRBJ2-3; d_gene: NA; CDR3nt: TGTGCCAGCAGCTTAACAGGGTCCCGGGGGGATACGCAGTATTTT; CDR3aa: CASSLTGSRGDTQYF
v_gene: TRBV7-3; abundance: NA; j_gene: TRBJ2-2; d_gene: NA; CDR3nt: TGTGCCAGCAGCCCGACAGGCACCGGGGAGCTGTTTTTT; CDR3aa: CASSPTGTGELFF
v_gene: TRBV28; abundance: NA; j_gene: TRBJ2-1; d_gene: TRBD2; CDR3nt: TGTGCCAGCAGTCGGACTAGCGGGAGTTCAGGGGAGCAGTTCTTC; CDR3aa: CASSRTSGSSGEQFF
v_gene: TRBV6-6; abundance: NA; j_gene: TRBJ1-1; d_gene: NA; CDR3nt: TGTGCCAGCAGTTCCTACGACAGGAACACTGAAGCTTTCTTT; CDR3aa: CASSSYDRNTEAFF
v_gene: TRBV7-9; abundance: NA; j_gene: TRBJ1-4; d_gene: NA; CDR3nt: TGTGCCAGCAGCTTGGGTCCAAACGGTGAAAAACTGTTTTTT; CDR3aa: CASSLGPNGEKLFF
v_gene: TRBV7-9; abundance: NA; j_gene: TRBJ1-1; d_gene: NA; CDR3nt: TGTGCCAGCAGCTTACAAGCGGGGACTGAAGCTTTCTTT; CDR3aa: CASSLQAGTEAFF
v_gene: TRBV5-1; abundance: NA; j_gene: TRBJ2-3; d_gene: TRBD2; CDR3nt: TGCGCCAGCAGCTTGTCAGCGGGACCCACAGATACGCAGTATTTT; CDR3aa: CASSLSAGPTDTQYF
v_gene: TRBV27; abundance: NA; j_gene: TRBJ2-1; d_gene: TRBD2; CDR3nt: TGTGCCAGCAGTTTGCCCCCAGGCGGGGGTTGGGGCAATGAGCAGTTCTTC; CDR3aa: CASSLPPGGGWGNEQFF
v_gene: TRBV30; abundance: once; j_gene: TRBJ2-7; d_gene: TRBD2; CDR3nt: TGTGCCTGGAGTGTGTTCACTAGCGGGAGGGCCTACGAGCAGTACTTC; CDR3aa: CAWSVFTSGRAYEQYF
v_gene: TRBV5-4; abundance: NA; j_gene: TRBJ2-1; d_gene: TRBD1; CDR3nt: TGTGCCAGCAGCCGAGGTGGGACAGGCTACAATGAGCAGTTCTTC; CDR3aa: CASSRGGTGYNEQFF
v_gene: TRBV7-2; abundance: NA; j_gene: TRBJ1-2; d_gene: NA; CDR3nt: TGTGCCAGCAGCCTTCGGAGGGGTGCGCCTAAGGTCTATGGCTACACCTTC; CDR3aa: CASSLRRGAPKVYGYTF
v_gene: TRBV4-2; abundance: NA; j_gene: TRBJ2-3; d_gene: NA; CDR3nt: TGTGCCAGCAGCCCGAAGGGCGGGATGGGCACAGATACGCAGTATTTT; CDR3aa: CASSPKGGMGTDTQYF
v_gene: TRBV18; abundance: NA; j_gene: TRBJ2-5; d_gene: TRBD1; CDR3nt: TGTGCCAGCTCACCGGGACAGGGTAAAGAGACCCAGTACTTC; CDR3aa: CASSPGQGKETQYF
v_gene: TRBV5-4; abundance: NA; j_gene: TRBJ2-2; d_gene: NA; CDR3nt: TGTGCCAGCAGCCCCCCCGGTATGAACACCGGGGAGCTGTTTTTT; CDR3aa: CASSPPGMNTGELFF
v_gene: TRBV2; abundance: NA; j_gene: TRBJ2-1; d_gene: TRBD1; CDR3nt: TGTGCCGACAGGGGCGACTACAATGAGCAGTTCTTC; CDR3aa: CADRGDYNEQFF
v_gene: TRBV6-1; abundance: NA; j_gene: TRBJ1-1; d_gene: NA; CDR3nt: TGTGCCAGCAGGAGTTTGGGTAACACTGAAGCTTTCTTT; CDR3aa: CASRSLGNTEAFF
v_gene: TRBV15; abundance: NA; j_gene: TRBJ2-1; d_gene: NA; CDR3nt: TGTGCCACCAGCATTGCGGTGAATAACAATGAGCAGTTCTTC; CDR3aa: CATSIAVNNNEQFF
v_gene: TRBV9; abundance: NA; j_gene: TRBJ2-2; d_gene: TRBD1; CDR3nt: TGTGCCAGCAGCGCGCCTCAGGGGGCAGGTACCGGGGAGCTGTTTTTT; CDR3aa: CASSAPQGAGTGELFF
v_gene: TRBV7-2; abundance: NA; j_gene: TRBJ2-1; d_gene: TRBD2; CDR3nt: TGTGCCAGCAGCTCCGAGGGCCTAGCGGAGTACAATGAGCAGTTCTTC; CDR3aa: CASSSEGLAEYNEQFF
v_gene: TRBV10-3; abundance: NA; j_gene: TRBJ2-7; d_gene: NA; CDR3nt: TGTGCCATCAGTGACCCAGCGGGCGGCCCCTACGAGCAGTACTTC; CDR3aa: CAISDPAGGPYEQYF
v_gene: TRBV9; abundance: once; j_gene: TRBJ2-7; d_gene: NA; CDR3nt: TGTGCCAGCAGCGTAGGGTTGCAGGGTCTCAACGAGCAGTACTTC; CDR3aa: CASSVGLQGLNEQYF
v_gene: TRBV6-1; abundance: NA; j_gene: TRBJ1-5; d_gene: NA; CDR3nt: TGTGCCAGCAGTGAAGCAGGGGGGGTCCAACAGCCCCAGCATTTT; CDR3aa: CASSEAGGVQQPQHF
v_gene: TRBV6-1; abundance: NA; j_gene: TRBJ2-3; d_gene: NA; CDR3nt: TGTGCCAGCAGTCGCAACACAGATACGCAGTATTTT; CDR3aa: CASSRNTDTQYF
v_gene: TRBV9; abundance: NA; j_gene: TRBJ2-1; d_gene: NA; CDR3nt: TGTGCCAGCAGCTCCCAGGGTTACAATGAGCAGTTCTTC; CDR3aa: CASSSQGYNEQFF
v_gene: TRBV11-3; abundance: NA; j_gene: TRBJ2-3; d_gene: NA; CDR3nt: TGTGCCAGCGCTCGGAAAGATACGCAGTATTTT; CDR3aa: CASARKDTQYF
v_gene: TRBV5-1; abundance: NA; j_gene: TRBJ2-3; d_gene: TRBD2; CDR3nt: TGCGCCAGCAAGGCTAGCGGGAATCTTATAGATACGCAGTATTTT; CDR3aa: CASKASGNLIDTQYF
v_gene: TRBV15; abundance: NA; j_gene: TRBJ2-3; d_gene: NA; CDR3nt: TGTGCCACCAGCAGGGATCATGGTACGCAGTATTTT; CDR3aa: CATSRDHGTQYF
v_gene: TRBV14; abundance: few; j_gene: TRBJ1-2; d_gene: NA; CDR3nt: TGTGCCAGCAGCCAACTACTACTCGGCTATGGCTACACCTTC; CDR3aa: CASSQLLLGYGYTF
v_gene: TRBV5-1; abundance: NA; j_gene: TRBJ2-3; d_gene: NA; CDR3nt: TGCGCCAGCAGCTTACCGGGCCAAAGCACAGATACGCAGTATTTT; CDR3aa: CASSLPGQSTDTQYF